This T cell receptor beta chain was recovered during a study of blood T cell repertoires in COVID-19. On the study more broadly: T cells, B-cell-depleted T cells, or PBMCs provided the cDNA or gDNA that served as material.

The ends lost 2 bases at V and 7 bases at J; junction bases unmatched: 5. The CDR3 extends over 14 amino acids. Germline CDR1 is MNHEY and CDR2 is SVGAGI. Per the study methods: Counts of nucleated cells, estimated from reference gene primer amplification, were obtained. This table comes from immunoSEQ multiplex PCR, and its TCRdb copy is limited to in-frame clones, with some not included. For V, J and clone size, that table is used; D and trimming come from the DNA. The data contain some 30,000 clones, 84% of them singletons. V and J are TRBV6-5 and TRBJ1-2; 9 bases map to TRBD1. This receptor was identified in a human donor in a cohort sampled during active COVID-19. The sequenced sample was peripheral blood. The CDR3 region is CASSYGDRAIGYTF. The DNA for the CDR3 is TGTGCCAGCAGTTACGGGGACAGGGCGATTGGCTACACCTTC.